This T cell receptor (beta chain) was retrieved from a study of blood T cell repertoires in COVID-19. This clone was picked up a small number of times. J gave up 3 bases and V 5 bases, and 0 bases lay outside the gene matches. Germline V lookup: CDR1 GTSNPN, CDR2 SVGIG (reference sequence). This CDR3 comprises 11 residues. Profiling relied on immunoSEQ multiplex PCR, and the TCRdb table lists in-frame clones only, not all of them. The sample holds around 140,000 clones, around 88% seen once. This receptor was taken from a man aged 55-75 years with COVID-19, enrolled during active disease. The J gene is TRBJ2-7, the V gene TRBV30; 8 bases map to TRBD1. The source material was peripheral blood. DNA for the CDR3: TGTGCCTGGGGACAGGGCTACGAGCAGTACTTC. Amino acids: CAWGQGYEQYF.